Following are 23 T cell receptor beta chains from one sample sequenced in a study of CD8 T cells in Susac syndrome. Reverse transcription used about 0.45 to 1 ug RNA and random hexamers. MiXCR, applied by TCRdb to the immunoSEQ multiplex PCR reads, yields one record per CDR3 protein. The table has 250,000 to 350,000 distinct CDR3 sequences, about 85% seen once. Material: CD8+ T cells from PBMCs. Receptors were obtained from a human donor with multiple sclerosis.

The chain joins TRBV7-9 to TRBJ2-3; TRBD2 aligns across 9 bases. The CDR3 has 16 residues. Germline loops: CDR1 SEHNR, CDR2 FQNEAQ (reference sequence). Germline trimming cut 4 bases from V and 3 bases from J; bases unmatched to any gene: 8. DNA of the CDR3: TGTGCCAGCAGCTCCTTAGCGGGGGAGGTGACAGATACGCAGTATTTT. Its translation is CASSSLAGEVTDTQYF.

This clonotype has just one count. This chain joins TRBV5-1 and TRBJ2-7; weak D call: TRBD2 (6 bases). Trimming removed 4 bases at V and 4 bases at J, with 15 bases between. Looked up from germline, CDR1 is SGHRS and CDR2 is YFSETQ. The CDR3 is 14 residues long. CDR3 bases: TGCGCCAGCAGCCAAGCGGGTTCTCCTTACGAGCAGTACTTC. Amino acids: CASSQAGSPYEQYF.

The chain combines TRBV27 with TRBJ2-5, with 11 bases identical to TRBD2. Germline V lookup: CDR1 MNHEY, CDR2 SMNVEV (reference sequence). After removal of 3 bases from V and 4 bases from J, the junction contained 1 base not matched to a gene. The CDR3 length is 14 residues. CDR3 in amino acids: CASSFGLAGETQYF. The CDR3 DNA is TGTGCCAGCAGTTTCGGACTAGCGGGAGAGACCCAGTACTTC.

The genes are TRBV11-1 and TRBJ2-2; tentative D call: TRBD2 (6 bases). The V end was cut by 2 bases, the J end by 5 bases, with 9 bases between. Germline lookup yields CDR1 SGHAT and CDR2 FQDESV (reference sequence). CDR3 length: 14 amino acids. The CDR3 coding sequence is TGTGCCAGCAGCTTATTGGAGGGTACCGGGGAGCTGTTTTTT. Encoded protein: CASSLLEGTGELFF.

The chain has TRBV30 and TRBJ2-7, with 7 bases lining up with TRBD1. Losses at the gene ends were 3 bases for V and 5 bases for J; bases not matched to a gene: 7. The CDR3 extends over 13 amino acids. Germline-derived CDR1 and CDR2 are GTSNPN and SVGIG (reference sequence). The CDR3 sequence is CAWSGRGSHEQYF. In DNA form, the CDR3 reads TGTGCCTGGAGCGGCAGGGGGTCCCACGAGCAGTACTTC.

The V call is TRBV11-2, the J call TRBJ2-2; TRBD1 matches 11 bases. CDR3 length: 17 residues. The germline V gene encodes CDR1 SGHAT and CDR2 FQNNGV. Unmatched junction bases numbered 10, after V lost 5 bases and J lost 5 bases. In DNA form, the CDR3 reads TGTGCCAGCAGCGCTGGGACAGGGGGAGGTTTGACCGGGGAGCTGTTTTTT. This sequence encodes CASSAGTGGGLTGELFF. The full variable domain, with the rest looked up from reference TRBV11-2 and TRBJ2-2, is EAGVAQSPRYKIIEKRQSVAFWCNPISGHATLYWYQQILGQGPKLLIQFQNNGVVDDSQLPKDRFSAERLKGVDSTLKIQPAKLEDSAVYLCASSAGTGGGLTGELFFGEGSRLTVL.

The chain carries TRBV19 and TRBJ1-1; TRBD1 might be the D (5 bases). Germline loops: CDR1 LNHDA, CDR2 SQIVND (reference sequence). Trimming pared 8 bases from V and 0 bases from J, leaving 16 bases between. The CDR3 consists of 15 residues. The CDR3 bases are TGTGCCAGTGGCCCGGGGCTAGGGATGAACACTGAAGCTTTCTTT. It translates to CASGPGLGMNTEAFF.

This sequence joins TRBV12-5 and TRBJ1-5; 8 bases line up with TRBD1. J lost 8 bases, V lost 3 bases, and 3 bases had no gene match. CDR3 length: 13 residues. Germline V gives CDR1 LGHNT, CDR2 FRNRAP. The CDR3 region is CASGFGQGEPQHF. The CDR3 DNA follows: TGTGCTAGTGGTTTTGGACAGGGAGAGCCCCAGCATTTT.

The chain has TRBV27 and TRBJ1-1, with 7 bases aligning to TRBD1. In germline, CDR1 is MNHEY, CDR2 SMNVEV (reference sequence). The CDR3 loop spans 14 amino acids. V shed 0 bases, J shed 8 bases, and the junction held 6 bases outside the gene matches. The CDR3: CASSLSRTGTEAFF. CDR3 bases: TGTGCCAGCAGTTTATCCCGGACAGGCACAGAAGCTTTCTTT.

The count of this clonotype is one. This chain connects TRBV27 to TRBJ2-1; no definite D call. Trimming cost V 8 bases and J 11 bases, with 22 bases left between them. CDR1 is MNHEY and CDR2 is SMNVEV in the germline V gene (reference sequence). CDR3 size: 14 residues. As DNA, the CDR3 is TGTGCCAGCGGCCAACTACGATCGAATGAGAAGCAGTTCTTC. Translating it yields CASGQLRSNEKQFF.

In DNA form, the CDR3 reads TGTGCCAGCAGCCCTGCCGACAGGGGCGACTACTACGAGCAGTACTTC. Encoded protein: CASSPADRGDYYEQYF. The rearrangement uses TRBV7-9 and TRBJ2-7; 8 bases align to TRBD1. V gave up 5 bases and J gave up 3 bases; unmatched junction bases: 12. Germline V gene data show CDR1 as SEHNR and CDR2 as FQNEAQ (reference sequence). The CDR3 is 16 residues long.

The V and J genes are TRBV9 and TRBJ2-1; D not certain. CDR1 is SGDLS and CDR2 is YYNGEE in the germline V gene. Trimming left V 3 bases short and J 8 bases short, with 6 bases between. The CDR3 contains 11 residues. The CDR3 here is CASSGDYEQFF. The CDR3 DNA follows: TGTGCCAGCAGCGGAGATTATGAGCAGTTCTTC.

This clonotype was detected only once. V is TRBV27 and J is TRBJ2-2; 9 bases align to TRBD1. The V segment lost 4 bases and the J segment 4 bases; nucleotides outside the gene matches: 4. Germline V lookup: CDR1 MNHEY, CDR2 SMNVEV (reference sequence). The CDR3 length is 15 residues. CDR3 in amino acids: CASSYGTGFTGELFF. For the CDR3, the DNA is TGTGCCAGCAGTTACGGGACAGGGTTCACCGGGGAGCTGTTTTTT.

This clonotype turned up a few times. V and J are TRBV5-1 and TRBJ2-2; the match to TRBD2 covers 11 bases. The CDR3 is 16 residues long. V was pared by 4 bases and J by 5 bases, with 7 bases of the junction left unmatched. Germline V gene lookup returns CDR1 SGHRS and CDR2 YFSETQ. CDR3 region: CASSAHGTSGTGELFF. The CDR3 DNA sequence: TGCGCCAGCAGCGCCCACGGGACTAGCGGAACCGGGGAGCTGTTTTTT.

This chain uses TRBV13 with TRBJ2-1; D is possibly TRBD2 (6 bases). CDR1 is PRHDT, CDR2 FYEKMQ, per germline (reference sequence). Trimming left V 1 base short and J 8 bases short, with 18 bases between. CDR3 length: 16 residues. CDR3 coding DNA: TGTGCCAGCAGCTTAGACGGGGTGGCGACTAGTTATGAGCAGTTCTTC. It yields the protein CASSLDGVATSYEQFF. Full variable domain (outside the CDR3, taken from reference TRBV13 and TRBJ2-1): AAGVIQSPRHLIKEKRETATLKCYPIPRHDTVYWYQQGPGQDPQFLISFYEKMQSDKGSIPDRFSAQQFSDYHSELNMSSLELGDSALYFCASSLDGVATSYEQFFGPGTRLTVL.

This chain uses TRBV29-1 with TRBJ1-1; D gene unclear. This CDR3 has 14 amino acids. V shed 1 base and J shed 1 base, with 10 bases lying between them. The germline V gene has CDR1 SQVTM and CDR2 ANQGSEA. The CDR3 coding sequence is TGCAGCGTTGAAGGACCCAAGGGGAACACTGAAGCTTTCTTT. Residues: CSVEGPKGNTEAFF.

The gene calls are TRBV6-2 or TRBV6-3 and TRBJ2-2, with a possible D match to TRBD1 (6 bases). CDR3 size: 16 residues. The ends were cut back, 0 bases at V and 4 bases at J, with 12 bases in the middle. Germline V gene data show CDR1 as MNHEY and CDR2 as SVGEGT. CDR3 region: CASSYSHRVITGELFF. The CDR3, as DNA: TGTGCCAGCAGTTACTCGCACAGGGTAATCACCGGGGAGCTGTTTTTT.

This sequence joins TRBV28 and TRBJ1-5; D is possibly TRBD1 (5 bases). Germline CDR1 MDHEN, CDR2 SYDVKM. This CDR3 region has 17 residues. The ends were cut back, 3 bases at V and 7 bases at J, with 22 bases in the middle. Here the CDR3 reads CASSLGRKGMKGQPQHF. In DNA, the CDR3 is TGTGCCAGCAGTTTGGGGAGAAAGGGAATGAAGGGGCAGCCCCAGCATTTT.

The V and J genes are TRBV27 and TRBJ1-1, with D possibly being TRBD1 (5 bases). With 8 bases removed from V and 5 bases from J, the gap between germline ends came to 9 bases. The CDR3 is 11 amino acids. From germline, CDR1 is MNHEY and CDR2 SMNVEV (reference sequence). The CDR3 DNA is TGTGCCAGCGGGGGATTGACTGAAGCTTTCTTT. Translated: CASGGLTEAFF.

V usage is TRBV30 and J usage is TRBJ2-1; D gene ambiguous. V lost 5 bases and J lost 6, with 11 bases in between. This CDR3 is 12 amino acids long. CDR1 and CDR2 (germline): GTSNPN, SVGIG (reference sequence). CDR3 nucleotide sequence: TGTGCCTGGTCCTTTTCCCCCAATGAGCAGTTCTTC. Its translation: CAWSFSPNEQFF.

The gene calls are TRBV5-1 and TRBJ2-1; possibly TRBD1 or TRBD2 for D (5 bases each). The CDR3 sequence is 14 residues long. Germline values: CDR1 SGHRS, CDR2 YFSETQ. Trimming stripped 9 bases from V and 12 bases from J, with 25 bases between. CDR3 in DNA: TGCGCCATCCGAAACTCCGGGACGGCTGGGGGGCAGTTCTTC. Protein product: CAIRNSGTAGGQFF.

This chain uses TRBV11-3 with TRBJ1-6; 8 nucleotides match TRBD1. The junction had 4 bases not matched to a gene; V was cut back by 3 bases and J by 6 bases. CDR1 is SGHNT and CDR2 is YENEEA in the germline V gene. The CDR3 runs to 15 residues. Here the CDR3 reads CASSLGRGLNSPLHF. CDR3 in DNA: TGTGCCAGCAGCTTGGGCAGGGGGCTTAATTCACCCCTCCACTTT.

The gene calls are TRBV6-6 and TRBJ1-6; D might be TRBD1 (5 bases). Trimming removed 6 bases from V and 7 bases from J, with 16 bases in between. The CDR3 runs 15 residues. CDR1 MNHNY and CDR2 SVGAGI come from the germline V gene (reference sequence). CDR3 in amino acids: CASSPERDLNSPLHF. DNA for the CDR3: TGTGCCAGCAGCCCCGAAAGGGACCTAAATTCACCCCTCCACTTT.